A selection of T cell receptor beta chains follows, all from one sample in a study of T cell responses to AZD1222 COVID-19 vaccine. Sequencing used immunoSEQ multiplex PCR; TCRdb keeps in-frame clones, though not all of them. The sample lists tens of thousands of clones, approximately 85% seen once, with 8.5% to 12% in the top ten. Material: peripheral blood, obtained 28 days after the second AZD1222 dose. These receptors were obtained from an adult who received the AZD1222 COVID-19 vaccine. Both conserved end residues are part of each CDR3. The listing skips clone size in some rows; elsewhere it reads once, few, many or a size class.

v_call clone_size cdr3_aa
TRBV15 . CATSDPQGRDGNEQFF
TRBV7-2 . CASRVGPTTDTQYF
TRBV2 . CASKGSPRSYNSPLHF
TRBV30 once CAWSQRTLGNTEAFF
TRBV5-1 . CASSLGTDTEAFF
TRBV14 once CASSHPGRTDTQYF
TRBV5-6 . CASSFGFPRPEAFF
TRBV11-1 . CASSPSGYEQYF
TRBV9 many CASSVGAGGSNQPQHF
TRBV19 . CASSIMTGDQPQHF
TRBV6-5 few CASLYRVGNTGELFF
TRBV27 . CASSPGSSLYEQYF